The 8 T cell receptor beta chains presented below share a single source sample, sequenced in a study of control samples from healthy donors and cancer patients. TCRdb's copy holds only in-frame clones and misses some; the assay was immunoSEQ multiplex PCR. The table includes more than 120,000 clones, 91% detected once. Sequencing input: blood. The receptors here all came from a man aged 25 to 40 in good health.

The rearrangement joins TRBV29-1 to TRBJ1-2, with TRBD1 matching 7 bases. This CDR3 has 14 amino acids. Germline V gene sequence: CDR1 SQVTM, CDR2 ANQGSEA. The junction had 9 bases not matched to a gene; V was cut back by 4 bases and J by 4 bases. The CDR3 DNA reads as TGCAGCGTTGGGGGAACAGGGGCCGTCTATGGCTACACCTTC. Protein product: CSVGGTGAVYGYTF.

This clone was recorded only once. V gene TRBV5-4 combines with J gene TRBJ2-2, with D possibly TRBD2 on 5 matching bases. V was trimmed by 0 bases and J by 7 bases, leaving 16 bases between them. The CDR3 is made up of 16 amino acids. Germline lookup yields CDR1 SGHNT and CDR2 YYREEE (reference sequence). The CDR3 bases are TGTGCCAGCAGCTTGGCGGGTAGGGCCCGGGACGGGGAGCTGTTTTTT. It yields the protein CASSLAGRARDGELFF. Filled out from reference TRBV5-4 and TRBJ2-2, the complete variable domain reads ETGVTQSPTHLIKTRGQQVTLRCSSQSGHNTVSWYQQALGQGPQFIFQYYREEENGRGNFPPRFSGLQFPNYSSELNVNALELDDSALYLCASSLAGRARDGELFFGEGSRLTVL.

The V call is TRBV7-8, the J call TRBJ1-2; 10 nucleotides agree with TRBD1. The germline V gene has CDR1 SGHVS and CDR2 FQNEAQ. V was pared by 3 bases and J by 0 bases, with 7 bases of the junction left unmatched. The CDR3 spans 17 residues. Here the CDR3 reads CASSFSDRGETNYGYTF. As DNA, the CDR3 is TGTGCCAGCAGCTTCTCGGACAGGGGGGAAACTAACTATGGCTACACCTTC.

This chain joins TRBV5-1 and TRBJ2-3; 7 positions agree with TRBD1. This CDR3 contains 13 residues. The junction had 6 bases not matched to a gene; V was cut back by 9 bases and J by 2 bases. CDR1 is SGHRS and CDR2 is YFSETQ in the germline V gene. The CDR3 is CATQQGSTDTQYF. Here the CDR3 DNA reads TGCGCCACACAACAGGGGTCCACAGATACGCAGTATTTT. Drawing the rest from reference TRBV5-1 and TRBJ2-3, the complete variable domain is KAGVTQTPRYLIKTRGQQVTLSCSPISGHRSVSWYQQTPGQGLQFLFEYFSETQRNKGNFPGRFSGRQFSNSRSEMNVSTLELGDSALYLCATQQGSTDTQYFGPGTRLTVL.

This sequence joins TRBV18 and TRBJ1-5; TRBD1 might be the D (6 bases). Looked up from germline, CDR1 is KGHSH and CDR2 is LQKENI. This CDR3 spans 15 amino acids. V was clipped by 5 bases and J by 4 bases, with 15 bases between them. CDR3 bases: TGTGCCAGCTCAGGCAGCCAGGGGCGGAATCAGCCCCAGCATTTT. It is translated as CASSGSQGRNQPQHF. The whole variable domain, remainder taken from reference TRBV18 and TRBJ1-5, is NAGVMQNPRHLVRRRGQEARLRCSPMKGHSHVYWYRQLPEEGLKFMVYLQKENIIDESGMPKERFSAEFPKEGPSILRIQQVVRGDSAAYFCASSGSQGRNQPQHFGDGTRLSIL.

For the CDR3, the DNA is TGTGCCAGCAGTGAGGCAGGGTTCCGCGCTGAAGCTTTCTTT. It encodes CASSEAGFRAEAFF. The genes are TRBV6-1 and TRBJ1-1; tentatively, D is TRBD1 (5 bases). V was clipped by 3 bases and J by 6 bases, with 14 bases between them. The germline CDR1 and CDR2 sequences are MNHNS and SASEGT. The CDR3 spans 14 residues.

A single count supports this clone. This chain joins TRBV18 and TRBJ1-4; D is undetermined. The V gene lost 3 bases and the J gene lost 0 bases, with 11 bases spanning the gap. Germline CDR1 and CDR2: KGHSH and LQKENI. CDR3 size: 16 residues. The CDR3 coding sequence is TGTGCCAGCTCACCTAGGCAGGACTCAACTAATGAAAAACTGTTTTTT. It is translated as CASSPRQDSTNEKLFF.

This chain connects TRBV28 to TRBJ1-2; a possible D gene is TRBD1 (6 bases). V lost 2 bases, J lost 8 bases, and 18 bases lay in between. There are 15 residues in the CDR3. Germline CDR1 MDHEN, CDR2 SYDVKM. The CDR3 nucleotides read TGTGCCAGCAGTTTAAAGGACAGCCGGGAAGGAGGCTACACCTTC. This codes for CASSLKDSREGGYTF.